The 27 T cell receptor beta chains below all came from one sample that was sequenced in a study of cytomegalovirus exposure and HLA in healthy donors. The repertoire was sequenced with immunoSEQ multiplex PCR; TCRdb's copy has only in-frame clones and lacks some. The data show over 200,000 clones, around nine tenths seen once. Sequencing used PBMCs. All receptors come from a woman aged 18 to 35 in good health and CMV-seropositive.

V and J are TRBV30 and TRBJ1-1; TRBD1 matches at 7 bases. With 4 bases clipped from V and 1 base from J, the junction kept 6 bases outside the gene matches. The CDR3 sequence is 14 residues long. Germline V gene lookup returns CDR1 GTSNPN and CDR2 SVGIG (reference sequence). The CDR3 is CAWTPGTENTEAFF. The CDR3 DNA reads TGTGCCTGGACACCCGGGACAGAGAACACTGAAGCTTTCTTT.

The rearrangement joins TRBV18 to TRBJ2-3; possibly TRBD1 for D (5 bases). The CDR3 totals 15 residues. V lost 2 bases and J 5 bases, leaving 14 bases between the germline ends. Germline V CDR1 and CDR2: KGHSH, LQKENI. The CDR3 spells CASSPGGAVGDTQYF. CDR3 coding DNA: TGTGCCAGCTCACCAGGTGGGGCCGTTGGAGATACGCAGTATTTT.

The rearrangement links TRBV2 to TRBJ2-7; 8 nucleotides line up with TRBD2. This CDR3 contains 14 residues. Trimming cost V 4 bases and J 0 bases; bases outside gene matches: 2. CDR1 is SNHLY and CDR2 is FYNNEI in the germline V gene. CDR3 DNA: TGTGCCAGCAGTGGGAGCGGGAGCTCCTACGAGCAGTACTTC. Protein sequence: CASSGSGSSYEQYF.

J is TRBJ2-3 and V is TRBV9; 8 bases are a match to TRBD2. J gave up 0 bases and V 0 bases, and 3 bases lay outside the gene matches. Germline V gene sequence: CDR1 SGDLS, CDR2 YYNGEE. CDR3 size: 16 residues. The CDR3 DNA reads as TGTGCCAGCAGCGTAGGCGGACTAGCTAGCACAGATACGCAGTATTTT. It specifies CASSVGGLASTDTQYF.

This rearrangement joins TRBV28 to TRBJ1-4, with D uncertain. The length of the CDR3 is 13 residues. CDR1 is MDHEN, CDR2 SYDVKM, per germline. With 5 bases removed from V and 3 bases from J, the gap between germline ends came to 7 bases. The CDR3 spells CASSRRSNEKLFF. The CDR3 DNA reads TGTGCCAGCAGTCGGAGGTCTAATGAAAAACTGTTTTTT.

CDR3 residues: CASSYYGGTSLQYF. Here the CDR3 DNA reads TGTGCCAGCAGTTATTACGGCGGGACTAGCCTCCAGTACTTC. The chain recombines TRBV6-6 with TRBJ2-7, with TRBD2 identical over 9 bases. CDR1 is MNHNY, CDR2 SVGAGI, per germline (reference sequence). With 3 bases clipped from V and 10 bases from J, the junction kept 10 bases outside the gene matches. The CDR3 is 14 residues long.

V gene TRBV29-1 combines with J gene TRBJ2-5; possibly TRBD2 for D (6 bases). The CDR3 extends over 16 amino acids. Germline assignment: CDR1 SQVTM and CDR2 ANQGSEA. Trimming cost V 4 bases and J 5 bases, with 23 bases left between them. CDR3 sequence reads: CSVVIRRDSLGETQYF. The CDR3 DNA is TGCAGCGTTGTAATCCGGAGGGACTCCCTAGGCGAGACCCAGTACTTC.

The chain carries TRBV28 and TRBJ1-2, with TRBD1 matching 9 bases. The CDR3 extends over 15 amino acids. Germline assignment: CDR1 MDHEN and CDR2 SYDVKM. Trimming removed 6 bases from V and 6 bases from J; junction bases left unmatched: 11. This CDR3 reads CASSVQGARVDGYTF. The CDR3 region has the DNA TGTGCCAGCAGCGTACAGGGGGCGCGGGTTGATGGCTACACCTTC.

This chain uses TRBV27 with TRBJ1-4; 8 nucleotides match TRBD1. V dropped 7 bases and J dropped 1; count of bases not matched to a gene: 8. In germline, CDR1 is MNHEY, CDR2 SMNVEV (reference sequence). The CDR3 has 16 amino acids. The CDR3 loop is CASTSTGVGTNEKLFF. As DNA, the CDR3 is TGTGCCAGCACCTCGACAGGGGTGGGAACTAATGAAAAACTGTTTTTT.

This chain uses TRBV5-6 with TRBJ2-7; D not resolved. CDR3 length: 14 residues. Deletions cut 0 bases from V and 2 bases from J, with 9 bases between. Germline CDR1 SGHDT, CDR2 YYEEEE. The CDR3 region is CASSLALPPYEQYF. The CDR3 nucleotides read TGTGCCAGCAGCTTGGCTCTTCCCCCCTACGAGCAGTACTTC.

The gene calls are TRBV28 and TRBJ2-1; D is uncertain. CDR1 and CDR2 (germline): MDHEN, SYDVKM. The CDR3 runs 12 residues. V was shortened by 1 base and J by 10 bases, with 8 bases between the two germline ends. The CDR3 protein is CASSLYRSEQFF. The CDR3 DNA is TGTGCCAGCAGTTTATACAGAAGCGAGCAGTTCTTC. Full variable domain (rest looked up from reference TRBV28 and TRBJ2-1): DVKVTQSSRYLVKRTGEKVFLECVQDMDHENMFWYRQDPGLGLRLIYFSYDVKMKEKGDIPEGYSVSREKKERFSLILESASTNQTSMYLCASSLYRSEQFFGPGTRLTVL.

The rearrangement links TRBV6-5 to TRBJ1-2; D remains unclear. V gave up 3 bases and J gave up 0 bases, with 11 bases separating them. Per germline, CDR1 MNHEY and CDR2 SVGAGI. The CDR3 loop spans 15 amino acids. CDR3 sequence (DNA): TGTGCCAGCAGTTATCTTTCTCCGGCTAACTATGGCTACACCTTC. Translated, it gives CASSYLSPANYGYTF.

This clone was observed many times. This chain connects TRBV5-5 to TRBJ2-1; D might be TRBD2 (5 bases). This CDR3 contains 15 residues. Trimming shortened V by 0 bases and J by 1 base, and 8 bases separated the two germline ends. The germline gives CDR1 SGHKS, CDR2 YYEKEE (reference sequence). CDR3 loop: CASSLEAESYNEQFF. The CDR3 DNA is TGTGCCAGCAGCTTGGAAGCGGAGTCCTACAATGAGCAGTTCTTC.

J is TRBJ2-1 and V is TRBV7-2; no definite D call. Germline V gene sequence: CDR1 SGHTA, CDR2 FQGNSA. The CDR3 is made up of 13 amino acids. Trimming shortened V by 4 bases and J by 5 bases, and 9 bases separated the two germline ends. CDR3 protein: CASSSPLHNEQFF. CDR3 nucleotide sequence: TGTGCCAGCAGCTCTCCTCTCCACAATGAGCAGTTCTTC.

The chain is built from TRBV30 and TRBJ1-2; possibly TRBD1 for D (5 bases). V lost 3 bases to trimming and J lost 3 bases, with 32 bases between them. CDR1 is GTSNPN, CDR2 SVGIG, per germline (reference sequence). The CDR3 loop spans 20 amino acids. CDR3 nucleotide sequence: TGTGCCTGGAGCGGAACCCCTGGGCGGGCTCAACTACGGGGGGACTATGGCTACACCTTC. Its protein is CAWSGTPGRAQLRGDYGYTF.

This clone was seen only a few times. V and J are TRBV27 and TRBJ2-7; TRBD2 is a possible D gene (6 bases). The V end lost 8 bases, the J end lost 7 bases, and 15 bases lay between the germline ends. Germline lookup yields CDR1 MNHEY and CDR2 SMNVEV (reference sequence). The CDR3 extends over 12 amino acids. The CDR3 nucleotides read TGTGCCAGCGGGACTGGTGAATGGGAGCAGTACTTC. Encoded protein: CASGTGEWEQYF.

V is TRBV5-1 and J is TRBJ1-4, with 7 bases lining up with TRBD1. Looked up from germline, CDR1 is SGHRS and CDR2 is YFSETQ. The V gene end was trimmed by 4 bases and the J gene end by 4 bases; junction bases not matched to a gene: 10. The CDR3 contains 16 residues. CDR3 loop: CASSPSTGAFNEKLFF. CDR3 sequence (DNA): TGCGCCAGCAGCCCCTCCACAGGGGCGTTTAATGAAAAACTGTTTTTT.

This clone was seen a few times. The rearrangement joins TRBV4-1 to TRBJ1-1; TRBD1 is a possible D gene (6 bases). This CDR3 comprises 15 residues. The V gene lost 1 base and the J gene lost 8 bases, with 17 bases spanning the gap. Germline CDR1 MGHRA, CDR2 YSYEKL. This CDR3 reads CASSQGGTRTVEAFF. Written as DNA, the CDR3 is TGCGCCAGCAGCCAAGGTGGGACAAGGACCGTCGAAGCTTTCTTT.

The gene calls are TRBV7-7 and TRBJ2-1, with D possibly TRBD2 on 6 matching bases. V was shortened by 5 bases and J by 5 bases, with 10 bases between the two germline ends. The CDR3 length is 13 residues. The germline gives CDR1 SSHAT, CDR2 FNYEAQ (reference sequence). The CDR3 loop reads CASSRDFDNEQFF. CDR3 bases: TGTGCCAGCAGCAGGGACTTCGACAATGAGCAGTTCTTC. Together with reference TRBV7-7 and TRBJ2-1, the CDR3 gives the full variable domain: GAGVSQSPRYKVTKRGQDVTLRCDPISSHATLYWYQQALGQGPEFLTYFNYEAQPDKSGLPSDRFSAERPEGSISTLTIQRTEQRDSAMYRCASSRDFDNEQFFGPGTRLTVL.

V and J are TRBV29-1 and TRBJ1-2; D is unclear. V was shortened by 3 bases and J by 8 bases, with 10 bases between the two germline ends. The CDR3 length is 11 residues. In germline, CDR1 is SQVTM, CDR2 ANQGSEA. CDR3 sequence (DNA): TGCAGCGTTGAGGTAGTTGAAGGCTACACCTTC. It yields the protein CSVEVVEGYTF.

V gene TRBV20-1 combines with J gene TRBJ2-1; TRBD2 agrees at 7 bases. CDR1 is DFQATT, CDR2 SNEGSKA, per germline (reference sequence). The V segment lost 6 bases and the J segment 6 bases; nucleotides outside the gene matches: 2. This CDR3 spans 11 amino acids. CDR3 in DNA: TGCAGTGCGACGGGAGGCAATGAGCAGTTCTTC. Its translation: CSATGGNEQFF.

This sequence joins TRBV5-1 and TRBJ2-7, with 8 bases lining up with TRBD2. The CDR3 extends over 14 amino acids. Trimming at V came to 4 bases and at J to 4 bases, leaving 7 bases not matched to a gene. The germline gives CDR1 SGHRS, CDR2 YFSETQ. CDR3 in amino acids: CASSPSGRTYEQYF. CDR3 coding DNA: TGCGCCAGCAGCCCTAGCGGGCGAACTTACGAGCAGTACTTC.

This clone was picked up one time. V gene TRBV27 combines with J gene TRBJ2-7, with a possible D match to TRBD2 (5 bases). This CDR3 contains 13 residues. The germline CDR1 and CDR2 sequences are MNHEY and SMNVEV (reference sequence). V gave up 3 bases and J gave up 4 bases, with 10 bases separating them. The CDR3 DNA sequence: TGTGCCAGCAGTTTTCGGGGTACATACGAGCAGTACTTC. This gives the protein CASSFRGTYEQYF.

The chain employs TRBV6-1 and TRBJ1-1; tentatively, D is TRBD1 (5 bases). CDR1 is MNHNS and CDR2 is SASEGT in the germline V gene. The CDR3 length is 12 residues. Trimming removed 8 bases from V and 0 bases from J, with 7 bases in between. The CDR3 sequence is CASAGMNTEAFF. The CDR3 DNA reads TGTGCCAGCGCAGGGATGAACACTGAAGCTTTCTTT.

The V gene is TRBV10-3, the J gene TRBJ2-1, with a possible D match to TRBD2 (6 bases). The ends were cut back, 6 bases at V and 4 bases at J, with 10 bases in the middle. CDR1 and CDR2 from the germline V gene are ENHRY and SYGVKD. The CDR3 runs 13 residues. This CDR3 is CAIRGSGYNEQFF. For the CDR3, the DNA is TGTGCCATCAGGGGTAGCGGTTACAATGAGCAGTTCTTC.

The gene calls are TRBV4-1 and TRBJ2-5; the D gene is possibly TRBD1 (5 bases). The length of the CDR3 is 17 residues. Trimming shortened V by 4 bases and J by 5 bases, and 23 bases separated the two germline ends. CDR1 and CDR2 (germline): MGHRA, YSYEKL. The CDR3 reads CASSPMPGLRNRETQYF. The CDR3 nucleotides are TGCGCCAGCAGCCCAATGCCAGGGCTTCGTAATCGGGAGACCCAGTACTTC.

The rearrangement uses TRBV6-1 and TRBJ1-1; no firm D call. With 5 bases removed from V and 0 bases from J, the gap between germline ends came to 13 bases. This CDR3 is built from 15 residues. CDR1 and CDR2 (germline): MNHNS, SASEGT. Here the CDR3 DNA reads TGTGCCAGCAGTAGTACAGAAAATGTGAACACTGAAGCTTTCTTT. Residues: CASSSTENVNTEAFF.